What follows are 32 T cell receptor beta chains derived from one specimen sequenced in a study of blood T cell repertoires in COVID-19. Sequencing used immunoSEQ multiplex PCR; TCRdb keeps in-frame clones, though not all of them. The sample carries some 390,000 clones, over 85% recorded once. The sequenced sample consisted of PBMCs or T cells enriched from blood (not recorded which). The receptor source for this set is a woman aged 30 to 39 who had recovered from COVID-19.

The genes are TRBV27 and TRBJ2-5; D ambiguous. Germline lookup yields CDR1 MNHEY and CDR2 SMNVEV (reference sequence). V lost 3 bases and J 5 bases, leaving 4 bases between the germline ends. The CDR3 consists of 11 residues. CDR3 in amino acids: CASSFRETQYF. CDR3 nucleotides: TGTGCCAGCAGTTTCCGTGAGACCCAGTACTTC.

J is TRBJ2-7 and V is TRBV28, with TRBD2 matching 10 bases. The CDR3 sequence is 13 residues long. The ends lost 6 bases at V and 7 bases at J; junction bases unmatched: 6. The germline CDR1 and CDR2 sequences are MDHEN and SYDVKM. This CDR3 is CASRVAGGVEQYF. In DNA form, the CDR3 reads TGTGCCAGCAGAGTAGCGGGAGGAGTAGAGCAGTACTTC.

The chain couples TRBV12-3 or TRBV12-4 to TRBJ1-5, with unresolved D. The CDR3 sequence is 13 residues long. Trimming pared 3 bases from V and 6 bases from J, leaving 9 bases between. CDR3 nucleotide sequence: TGTGCCAGCAGTTTGAGCCCGGGTCAGCCCCAGCATTTT. Protein product: CASSLSPGQPQHF.

The genes are TRBV19 and TRBJ1-1; 7 bases are shared with TRBD1. CDR3 length: 16 amino acids. CDR1 and CDR2 from the germline V gene are LNHDA and SQIVND (reference sequence). J lost 4 bases, V lost 6 bases, and 14 bases had no gene match. In nucleotides, the CDR3 is TGTGCCAGTAGACACGACAGGGTTGGGGTAGGCACTGAAGCTTTCTTT. Encoded protein: CASRHDRVGVGTEAFF.

V and J are TRBV14 and TRBJ2-3; no definite D call. Germline CDR1 and CDR2: SGHDN and FVKESK. The V gene lost 0 bases and the J gene lost 4 bases, with 11 bases spanning the gap. The CDR3 runs 15 residues. DNA of the CDR3: TGTGCCAGCAGCCAAGAGAGACACAGCTCAGATACGCAGTATTTT. This sequence encodes CASSQERHSSDTQYF. The full variable domain, in which reference TRBV14 and TRBJ2-3 provide the parts outside the CDR3, is EAGVTQFPSHSVIEKGQTVTLRCDPISGHDNLYWYRRVMGKEIKFLLHFVKESKQDESGMPNNRFLAERTGGTYSTLKVQPAELEDSGVYFCASSQERHSSDTQYFGPGTRLTVL.

V is TRBV7-2 and J is TRBJ2-5; TRBD2 is a possible D gene (7 bases). Germline V gene data show CDR1 as SGHTA and CDR2 as FQGNSA. This CDR3 region has 19 residues. Trimming pared 2 bases from V and 1 base from J, leaving 23 bases between. In nucleotides, the CDR3 is TGTGCCAGCAGCTTATGGAGGTCCCTAGGGGGGGGAACCCAAGAGACCCAGTACTTC. It yields the protein CASSLWRSLGGGTQETQYF.

The rearrangement joins TRBV3-1 (or the pseudogene TRBV3-2) to TRBJ2-6; no reliable D call. In germline, CDR1 is LGHDT, CDR2 YNNKEL (reference sequence). Trimming stripped 4 bases from V and 0 bases from J, with 7 bases between. CDR3 length: 15 amino acids. The CDR3 DNA follows: TGTGCCAGCAGCCGCACAGCCTCTGGGGCCAACGTCCTGACTTTC. Protein product: CASSRTASGANVLTF.

This clone was observed a few times. Distinct nucleotide sequences in the sample also encode this CDR3. V gene TRBV29-1 combines with J gene TRBJ2-7, with TRBD1 matching 7 bases. The CDR3 extends over 12 amino acids. J was trimmed by 2 bases and V by 4 bases; bases with no gene match: 2. Germline values: CDR1 SQVTM, CDR2 ANQGSEA. This CDR3 is CSVAQGPYEQYF. CDR3 nucleotide sequence: TGCAGCGTTGCACAGGGGCCCTACGAGCAGTACTTC.

V gene TRBV7-2 combines with J gene TRBJ1-2; D not certain. Germline V gene lookup returns CDR1 SGHTA and CDR2 FQGNSA. The CDR3 has 14 residues. Trimming removed 1 base at V and 3 bases at J, with 9 bases between. CDR3: CASSLVLLDYGYTF. The CDR3 region has the DNA TGTGCCAGCAGCTTAGTACTTTTAGACTATGGCTACACCTTC.

The rearrangement links TRBV6-5 to TRBJ2-7; TRBD1 matches at 8 bases. Germline loops: CDR1 MNHEY, CDR2 SVGAGI. The CDR3 is made up of 14 amino acids. V shed 6 bases, J shed 6 bases, and the junction held 10 bases outside the gene matches. Written as DNA, the CDR3 is TGTGCCAGCAGCCCAGGGGGCGATTTGGTCGAGCAGTACTTC. Encoded protein: CASSPGGDLVEQYF.

The V gene is TRBV19, the J gene TRBJ1-2, with TRBD1 matching 9 bases. The V and J ends lost 0 bases and 4 bases, in that order; junction bases with no gene match: 6. Germline CDR1 and CDR2: LNHDA and SQIVND (reference sequence). The CDR3 sequence is 16 residues long. CDR3 protein: CASSIEQQGAVYGYTF. The CDR3 bases are TGTGCCAGTAGTATAGAGCAACAGGGGGCTGTCTATGGCTACACCTTC. Complete variable domain (other parts from reference TRBV19 and TRBJ1-2): DGGITQSPKYLFRKEGQNVTLSCEQNLNHDAMYWYRQDPGQGLRLIYYSQIVNDFQKGDIAEGYSVSREKKESFPLTVTSAQKNPTAFYLCASSIEQQGAVYGYTFGSGTRLTVV.

The V gene is TRBV9, the J gene TRBJ1-3, with unresolved D. This CDR3 is built from 16 residues. Trimming took 0 bases from V and 3 from J, leaving 13 bases between them. Germline V gives CDR1 SGDLS, CDR2 YYNGEE. This CDR3 is CASSVEVLGSGNTIYF. The CDR3 DNA reads as TGTGCCAGCAGCGTAGAGGTTCTGGGGAGTGGAAACACCATATATTTT.

V and J are TRBV12-3 or TRBV12-4 and TRBJ1-1, with D uncertain. V lost 3 bases, J lost 6 bases, and 8 bases lay in between. The CDR3 runs 12 residues. The CDR3, as DNA: TGTGCCAGCAGTTTTTCCGTATCTGAAGCTTTCTTT. Protein: CASSFSVSEAFF.

This chain links TRBV6-5 with TRBJ2-6; possible D gene TRBD1, 6 bases. Germline values: CDR1 MNHEY, CDR2 SVGAGI. The CDR3 runs 15 residues. Trimming removed 7 bases from V and 0 bases from J, with 10 bases in between. The CDR3 nucleotides read TGTGCCAGCATTACAGGGTACTCTGGGGCCAACGTCCTGACTTTC. It is translated as CASITGYSGANVLTF.

The chain combines TRBV4-1 with TRBJ1-2; no reliable D call. CDR3 length: 15 amino acids. Germline-derived CDR1 and CDR2 are MGHRA and YSYEKL. V lost 0 bases and J 3 bases, leaving 11 bases between the germline ends. The CDR3 bases are TGCGCCAGCAGCCAAGATTCCGGAGGGTACTATGGCTACACCTTC. This codes for CASSQDSGGYYGYTF.

The gene calls are TRBV9 and TRBJ1-3, with D possibly TRBD1 on 5 matching bases. V lost 4 bases to trimming and J lost 3 bases, with 11 bases between them. The length of the CDR3 is 14 residues. CDR1 and CDR2 (germline): SGDLS, YYNGEE. CDR3 sequence (DNA): TGTGCCAGCAGCTCAGACAGTGGTGGAAACACCATATATTTT. As protein: CASSSDSGGNTIYF.

This clone was seen just once. This rearrangement joins TRBV27 to TRBJ2-3; D is unclear. This CDR3 has 12 amino acids. Germline CDR1 reads MNHEY; CDR2 reads SMNVEV (reference sequence). Trimming left V 11 bases short and J 1 base short, with 10 bases between. The CDR3 DNA reads TGTGCCGTGAGGCCAGGCACAGATACGCAGTATTTT. This sequence encodes CAVRPGTDTQYF.

The rearrangement uses TRBV7-9 and TRBJ1-1; 7 nucleotides line up with TRBD1. After removal of 4 bases from V and 1 base from J, the junction contained 3 bases not matched to a gene. There are 14 residues in the CDR3. Germline values: CDR1 SEHNR, CDR2 FQNEAQ (reference sequence). CDR3 sequence: CASSWTGANTEAFF. The CDR3 DNA follows: TGTGCCAGCAGCTGGACAGGAGCGAACACTGAAGCTTTCTTT.

A single count supports this clone. The chain combines TRBV28 with TRBJ2-5; D not certain. The CDR3 is 13 residues long. CDR1 MDHEN and CDR2 SYDVKM come from the germline V gene. The ends were cut back, 3 bases at V and 5 bases at J, with 10 bases in the middle. As DNA, the CDR3 is TGTGCCAGCAGTTTTAACGCTGGCGAGACCCAGTACTTC. This codes for CASSFNAGETQYF.

The V and J genes are TRBV10-1 and TRBJ2-2; unclear D gene. Trimming removed 8 bases from V and 1 base from J, with 20 bases in between. Per germline, CDR1 WNHNN and CDR2 SYGVQD (reference sequence). This CDR3 is 17 amino acids long. The CDR3 loop is CASPSFEDRVNTGELFF. DNA for the CDR3: TGCGCCAGCCCTTCATTCGAGGATCGGGTGAACACCGGGGAGCTGTTTTTT.

The V call is TRBV27, the J call TRBJ1-4; possible D gene TRBD1, 5 bases. The V gene's germline CDR1 is MNHEY and CDR2 SMNVEV (reference sequence). V gave up 3 bases and J gave up 5 bases, with 10 bases separating them. The CDR3 extends over 14 amino acids. The CDR3 DNA reads as TGTGCCAGCAGTTTCGGGGGTAAAAATGAAAAACTGTTTTTT. This codes for CASSFGGKNEKLFF.

CDR3 DNA: TGTGCCACCAAAGAGGGACAGGGGGGAGATACGCAGTATTTT. Translated: CATKEGQGGDTQYF. The chain uses TRBV24-1 and TRBJ2-3; 11 nucleotides agree with TRBD1. The J segment lost 5 bases and the V segment lost 8 bases, leaving 5 bases of the junction unmatched. Germline CDR1 KGHDR, CDR2 SFDVKD. The CDR3 is made up of 14 amino acids.

This chain links TRBV5-1 with TRBJ2-3, with 16 bases lining up with TRBD2. CDR1 SGHRS and CDR2 YFSETQ come from the germline V gene. There are 17 residues in the CDR3. The junction had 8 bases not matched to a gene; V was cut back by 4 bases and J by 6 bases. The CDR3 spells CASSRGLAGGRSDTQYF. CDR3 sequence (DNA): TGCGCCAGCAGCAGGGGACTAGCGGGAGGGCGCTCGGATACGCAGTATTTT.

The rearrangement joins TRBV10-3 to TRBJ2-1; a possible D gene is TRBD1 (5 bases). Germline values: CDR1 ENHRY, CDR2 SYGVKD. This CDR3 is 13 amino acids long. Between the trimmed V and J ends, which lost 6 bases and 0 bases, there was a span of 6 bases. The CDR3 loop reads CAIRDTSYNEQFF. For the CDR3, the DNA is TGTGCCATCAGGGACACCTCCTACAATGAGCAGTTCTTC.

The V gene is TRBV5-6, the J gene TRBJ2-1; D ambiguous. The CDR3 covers 15 residues. Trimming stripped 6 bases from V and 2 bases from J, with 15 bases between. Germline assignment: CDR1 SGHDT and CDR2 YYEEEE. CDR3 sequence: CASISLERAYNEQFF. The CDR3, as DNA: TGTGCCAGCATTTCACTGGAACGGGCCTACAATGAGCAGTTCTTC.

The chain has TRBV3-1 (or the pseudogene TRBV3-2) and TRBJ2-7; 8 bases are shared with TRBD2. There are 16 residues in the CDR3. Trimming removed 1 base from V and 6 bases from J; junction bases left unmatched: 11. CDR1 and CDR2 (germline): LGHDT, YNNKEL (reference sequence). CDR3 in DNA: TGTGCCAGCAGCCAAGTCCCGGGAGGGGGGGCCGGCGAGCAGTACTTC. Translated: CASSQVPGGGAGEQYF.

The rearrangement uses TRBV3-1 (or the pseudogene TRBV3-2) and TRBJ2-3; 7 positions agree with TRBD2. The germline gives CDR1 LGHDT, CDR2 YNNKEL (reference sequence). The V gene end was trimmed by 6 bases and the J gene end by 1 base; junction bases not matched to a gene: 4. CDR3 size: 14 residues. The CDR3 DNA follows: TGTGCCAGCAGTCAACGGGGGGGCACAGATACGCAGTATTTT. It is translated as CASSQRGGTDTQYF.

The chain employs TRBV6-2 or TRBV6-3 and TRBJ2-7, with 8 bases lining up with TRBD2. Per the germline V gene, CDR1 is MNHEY and CDR2 is SVGEGT. The CDR3 contains 14 residues. After removal of 8 bases from V and 1 base from J, the junction contained 7 bases not matched to a gene. The CDR3 loop is CASRRTSRSYEQYF. The CDR3 DNA follows: TGTGCCAGCCGCCGGACTAGCCGATCCTACGAGCAGTACTTC.

This chain links TRBV5-1 with TRBJ2-1; D not resolved. Germline V CDR1 and CDR2: SGHRS, YFSETQ. The CDR3 length is 15 residues. V dropped 2 bases and J dropped 4 bases, with 13 bases sitting between them. DNA for the CDR3: TGCGCCAGCAGCTTACAGCCTGCTCGGTACAATGAGCAGTTCTTC. Encoded protein: CASSLQPARYNEQFF.

The chain joins TRBV19 to TRBJ1-3, with TRBD1 identical over 8 bases. Per the germline V gene, CDR1 is LNHDA and CDR2 is SQIVND (reference sequence). This CDR3 comprises 16 residues. Trimming took 6 bases from V and 1 from J; bases not matched to a gene: 8. The CDR3 here is CASRDWDRKSGNTIYF. CDR3 nucleotide sequence: TGTGCCAGTAGGGATTGGGACAGGAAATCTGGAAACACCATATATTTT.

A word on this clone: A junction boundary mismatches the germline segment, possibly from a read error. The chain has TRBV19 and TRBJ1-5; no definite D call. CDR1 and CDR2 (germline): LNHDA, SQIVND (reference sequence). CDR3 length: 12 residues. The CDR3 protein is CASSQTQALMYF. Here the CDR3 DNA reads TGTGCCAGTAGTCAAACCCAGGCCCTAATGTATTTT.

The gene calls are TRBV12-3 or TRBV12-4 and TRBJ2-7; 9 bases are a match to TRBD1. The CDR3 length is 13 residues. J was trimmed by 3 bases and V by 7 bases; bases with no gene match: 4. The CDR3 is CASTQTGGYEQYF. The CDR3 DNA follows: TGTGCCAGCACCCAGACAGGGGGCTACGAGCAGTACTTC.